The 21 T cell receptor beta chains reported below all come from one sample, sequenced in a study of lymphopenia after photon versus proton radiotherapy. Assay used: immunoSEQ multiplex PCR; TCRdb lists only in-frame clones, some missing. The data hold roughly 30,000 clones, with around 90% observed a single time. Here the sequenced sample was peripheral blood, taken from a patient treated with proton-based radiotherapy. These receptors all stem from a woman aged 55-69 years with cholangiocarcinoma. Some clones in this sample may be carry-over from other donors' samples.

The chain recombines TRBV18 with TRBJ2-2, with 10 positions matching TRBD2. This CDR3 is built from 15 residues. Germline CDR1 and CDR2: KGHSH and LQKENI. Germline trimming cut 6 bases from V and 6 bases from J; bases unmatched to any gene: 7. In nucleotides, the CDR3 is TGTGCCAGCTCCGAAAGGGGACTAGCGTCCGGGGAGCTGTTTTTT. Translated, it gives CASSERGLASGELFF.

The chain links TRBV6-1 to TRBJ2-7; 14 bases line up with TRBD2. CDR3 length: 17 residues. Germline V gene sequence: CDR1 MNHNS, CDR2 SASEGT. V dropped 2 bases and J dropped 7; count of bases not matched to a gene: 10. The CDR3 is CASSERLAGGSGMEQYF. The CDR3 DNA follows: TGTGCCAGCAGTGAAAGACTAGCGGGAGGGTCCGGAATGGAGCAGTACTTC.

V and J are TRBV7-2 and TRBJ2-3, with 14 bases matching TRBD2. The CDR3 totals 16 residues. Germline CDR1 and CDR2: SGHTA and FQGNSA. With V trimmed by 3 bases and J by 5 bases, 4 bases remained unmatched. CDR3 region: CASSFGLAGGGDTQYF. Here the CDR3 DNA reads TGTGCCAGCAGCTTCGGACTAGCGGGAGGTGGAGATACGCAGTATTTT.

V usage is TRBV7-9 and J usage is TRBJ2-7, with a possible D match to TRBD1 (5 bases). Deletions cut 4 bases from V and 7 bases from J, with 17 bases between. This CDR3 is 14 amino acids long. From germline, CDR1 is SEHNR and CDR2 FQNEAQ (reference sequence). The CDR3 nucleotides are TGTGCCAGCAGCTACGGACAACCGACGAATGAGCAGTACTTC. Translating it yields CASSYGQPTNEQYF.

The chain recombines TRBV6-5 with TRBJ1-1, with D tentatively TRBD1 (5 bases). V lost 8 bases to trimming and J lost 6 bases, with 13 bases between them. Germline V CDR1 and CDR2: MNHEY, SVGAGI. This CDR3 comprises 12 residues. This CDR3 is CASGRRVAEAFF. CDR3 coding DNA: TGTGCCAGCGGGCGCAGGGTCGCTGAAGCTTTCTTT.

The rearrangement links TRBV7-2 to TRBJ2-5, with D perhaps TRBD2 (6 bases). V was clipped by 4 bases and J by 4 bases, with 13 bases between them. Germline CDR1 is SGHTA and CDR2 is FQGNSA. The CDR3 contains 14 residues. The DNA for the CDR3 is TGTGCCAGCAGCTCAGACCTCGGGGGAGAGACCCAGTACTTC. It translates to CASSSDLGGETQYF.

The J gene is TRBJ2-7, the V gene TRBV6-5, with TRBD2 matching 8 bases. The CDR3 loop spans 14 amino acids. Per the germline V gene, CDR1 is MNHEY and CDR2 is SVGAGI. The junction had 9 bases not matched to a gene; V was cut back by 5 bases and J by 6 bases. The CDR3 reads CASSRPGGSAEQYF. CDR3 nucleotides: TGTGCCAGCAGTCGCCCGGGGGGGTCAGCCGAGCAGTACTTC.

This clone was found once. The rearrangement joins TRBV5-1 to TRBJ2-1; D is perhaps TRBD1 (8 bases). V lost 7 bases and J 6 bases, leaving 32 bases between the germline ends. Germline-derived CDR1 and CDR2 are SGHRS and YFSETQ. This CDR3 is built from 19 residues. CDR3 region: CASRGEQDRGFGSTNEQFF. The DNA of the CDR3 is TGCGCCAGCCGGGGGGAGCAAGACAGGGGATTTGGTAGCACCAATGAGCAGTTCTTC.

This clone was observed once. The chain is built from TRBV7-6 and TRBJ1-1; possibly TRBD1 for D (6 bases). Trimming left V 5 bases short and J 11 bases short, with 15 bases between. CDR3 length equals 12 residues. The germline V gene has CDR1 SGHVS and CDR2 FNYEAQ. The CDR3 DNA reads as TGTGCCAGCAGCCCCGGGGGCCCGCGGGCTTTCTTT. Residues: CASSPGGPRAFF.

The rearrangement uses TRBV14 and TRBJ2-3, with 8 bases identical to TRBD2. The germline V gene encodes CDR1 SGHDN and CDR2 FVKESK. V was clipped by 1 base and J by 4 bases; unmatched bases: 4. The CDR3 covers 15 residues. CDR3 in amino acids: CASSQAGTRADTQYF. In nucleotides, the CDR3 is TGTGCCAGCAGCCAAGCGGGGACTAGAGCAGATACGCAGTATTTT.

The gene calls are TRBV11-3 and TRBJ2-3; 7 bases are a match to TRBD2. The CDR3 loop spans 15 amino acids. Looked up from germline, CDR1 is SGHNT and CDR2 is YENEEA. J lost 3 bases, V lost 3 bases, and 6 bases had no gene match. CDR3 loop: CASSFAAGVTDTQYF. CDR3 DNA sequence: TGTGCCAGCAGCTTCGCTGCGGGGGTAACAGATACGCAGTATTTT.

In its sample, this clone was seen once. The chain has TRBV11-2 and TRBJ2-3; D possibly corresponds to TRBD1 (5 bases). V lost 5 bases to trimming and J lost 2 bases, with 17 bases between them. In germline, CDR1 is SGHAT, CDR2 FQNNGV. This CDR3 contains 16 residues. Here the CDR3 DNA reads TGTGCCAGCAGCCGCTTCAGCACAGGTTACACAGATACGCAGTATTTT. Translating it yields CASSRFSTGYTDTQYF.

The chain combines TRBV7-3 with TRBJ2-1; D possibly corresponds to TRBD1 (5 bases). V was clipped by 6 bases and J by 6 bases, with 18 bases between them. The V gene's germline CDR1 is SGHTA and CDR2 FQGTGA. This CDR3 comprises 15 residues. This CDR3 reads CASSSQWGPGNEQFF. In nucleotides, the CDR3 is TGTGCCAGCAGTTCACAGTGGGGCCCTGGCAATGAGCAGTTCTTC. Complete variable domain (other parts from reference TRBV7-3 and TRBJ2-1): GAGVSQTPSNKVTEKGKYVELRCDPISGHTALYWYRQSLGQGPEFLIYFQGTGAADDSGLPNDRFFAVRPEGSVSTLKIQRTERGDSAVYLCASSSQWGPGNEQFFGPGTRLTVL.

The chain employs TRBV30 and TRBJ1-4; D unresolved. The CDR3 consists of 14 residues. The V end lost 3 bases, the J end lost 11 bases, and 19 bases lay between the germline ends. Germline CDR1 is GTSNPN and CDR2 is SVGIG (reference sequence). Here the CDR3 reads CAWRPKYQNLKLFF. CDR3 DNA: TGTGCCTGGAGACCAAAGTACCAGAACTTGAAACTGTTTTTT.

As concerns this clone: As the CDR3 is not closed by the conserved phenylalanine or tryptophan, this likely results from a read error. The rearrangement links TRBV29-1 to TRBJ2-7, with 7 nucleotides matching TRBD2. Germline trimming cut 5 bases from V and 4 bases from J; bases unmatched to any gene: 8. The CDR3 totals 13 residues. Germline V gene lookup returns CDR1 SQVTM and CDR2 ANQGSEA. Written as DNA, the CDR3 is TGCAGCGTTTCCTTCGCGGGAGTATACGAGCAGTACCTC. Its translation: CSVSFAGVYEQYL.

The V gene is TRBV2, the J gene TRBJ1-4, with D unresolved. This CDR3 is built from 14 residues. The germline V gene has CDR1 SNHLY and CDR2 FYNNEI. Between the trimmed V and J ends, which lost 6 bases and 5 bases, there was a span of 13 bases. CDR3 loop: CASRPGALNEKLFF. In nucleotides, the CDR3 is TGTGCCAGCAGACCAGGAGCCTTAAATGAAAAACTGTTTTTT.

V usage is TRBV6-5 and J usage is TRBJ2-1, with D perhaps matching TRBD1 (5 bases). Trimming shortened V by 5 bases and J by 4 bases, and 12 bases separated the two germline ends. CDR3 length: 14 amino acids. Germline loops: CDR1 MNHEY, CDR2 SVGAGI. The CDR3 loop is CASSGQNGYNEQFF. The CDR3, as DNA: TGTGCCAGCAGTGGACAAAACGGGTACAATGAGCAGTTCTTC.

The CDR3 bases are TGTGCCAGTAGTCTCCGGGGCCAAAACTATGGCTACACCTTC. Amino acids: CASSLRGQNYGYTF. The chain combines TRBV19 with TRBJ1-2, with D perhaps matching TRBD1 (5 bases). The V and J ends lost 5 bases and 2 bases respectively, with 12 bases between them. Germline values: CDR1 LNHDA, CDR2 SQIVND (reference sequence). The CDR3 is made up of 14 amino acids.

This clone was picked up a small number of times. The chain links TRBV28 to TRBJ1-3; D may be TRBD1 (6 bases). CDR1 MDHEN and CDR2 SYDVKM come from the germline V gene. The CDR3 length is 15 residues. V lost 5 bases and J lost 4, with 15 bases in between. In DNA, the CDR3 is TGTGCCAGCAGTCGGATCGGACAGCTCGGAAACACCATATATTTT. Translated, it gives CASSRIGQLGNTIYF.

This chain links TRBV7-9 with TRBJ2-1, with D perhaps TRBD1 (6 bases). The length of the CDR3 is 14 residues. The V and J ends lost 5 bases and 7 bases respectively, with 15 bases between them. Germline V CDR1 and CDR2: SEHNR, FQNEAQ (reference sequence). In DNA, the CDR3 is TGTGCCAGCAGCACTGACGGACAGTTGAATGAGCAGTTCTTC. Translating it yields CASSTDGQLNEQFF.

In this sample, this clone turned up once. CDR3 in DNA: TGTGCCAGCAGCTTGGACAGGGACAATTCACCCCTCCACTTT. This sequence encodes CASSLDRDNSPLHF. The V call is TRBV5-4, the J call TRBJ1-6; tentatively, D is TRBD1 (6 bases). The length of the CDR3 is 14 residues. Per the germline V gene, CDR1 is SGHNT and CDR2 is YYREEE (reference sequence). The V end lost 0 bases, the J end lost 7 bases, and 8 bases lay between the germline ends.